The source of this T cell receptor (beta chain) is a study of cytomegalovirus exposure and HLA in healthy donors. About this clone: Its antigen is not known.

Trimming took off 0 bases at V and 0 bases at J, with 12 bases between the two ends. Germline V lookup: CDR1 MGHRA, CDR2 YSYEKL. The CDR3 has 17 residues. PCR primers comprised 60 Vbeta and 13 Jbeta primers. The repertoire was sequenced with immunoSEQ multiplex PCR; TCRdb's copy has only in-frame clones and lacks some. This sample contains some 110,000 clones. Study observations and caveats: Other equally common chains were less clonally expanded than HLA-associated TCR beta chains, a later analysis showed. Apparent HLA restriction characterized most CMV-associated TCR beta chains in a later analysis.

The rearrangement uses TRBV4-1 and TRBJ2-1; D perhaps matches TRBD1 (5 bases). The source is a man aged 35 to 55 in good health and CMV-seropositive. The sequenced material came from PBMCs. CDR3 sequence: CASSQDPNTGSYNEQFF. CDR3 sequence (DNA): TGCGCCAGCAGCCAAGATCCGAATACAGGCTCCTACAATGAGCAGTTCTTC.